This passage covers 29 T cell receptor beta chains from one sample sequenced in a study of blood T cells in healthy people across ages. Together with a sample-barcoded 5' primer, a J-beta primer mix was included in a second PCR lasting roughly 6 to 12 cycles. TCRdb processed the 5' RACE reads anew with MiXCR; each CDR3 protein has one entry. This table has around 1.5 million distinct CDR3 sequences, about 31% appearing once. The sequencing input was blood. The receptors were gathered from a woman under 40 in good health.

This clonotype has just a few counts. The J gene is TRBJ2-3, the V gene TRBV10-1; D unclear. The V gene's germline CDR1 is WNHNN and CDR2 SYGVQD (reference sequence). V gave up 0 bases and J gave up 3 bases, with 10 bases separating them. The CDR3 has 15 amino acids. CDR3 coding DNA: TGCGCCAGCAGTGAGTCCTCGGCAGAAACAGATACGCAGTATTTT. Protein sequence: CASSESSAETDTQYF.

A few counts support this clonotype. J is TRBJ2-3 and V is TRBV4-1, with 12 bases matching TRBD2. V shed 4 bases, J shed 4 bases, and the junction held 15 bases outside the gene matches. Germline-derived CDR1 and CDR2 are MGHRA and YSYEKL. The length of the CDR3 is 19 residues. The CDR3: CASSRIRGLAGAGADTQYF. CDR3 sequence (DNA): TGCGCCAGCAGCCGAATTCGGGGACTAGCGGGTGCTGGGGCAGATACGCAGTATTTT.

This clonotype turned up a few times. The CDR3 bases are TGTGCCAGCTCACCACTGCAACAGGCCGGCAATGAGCAGTTCTTC. Translating gives CASSPLQQAGNEQFF. This chain uses TRBV18 with TRBJ2-1, with D perhaps TRBD1 (5 bases). Germline values: CDR1 KGHSH, CDR2 LQKENI. The V end was cut by 1 base, the J end by 6 bases, with 13 bases between. The CDR3 runs 15 residues.

CDR3 amino acids: CASSGPRTDTQYF. For the CDR3, the DNA is TGTGCCAGCAGTGGCCCCCGGACAGATACGCAGTATTTT. The chain links TRBV27 to TRBJ2-3; D gene unclear. The germline CDR1 and CDR2 sequences are MNHEY and SMNVEV (reference sequence). This CDR3 has 13 amino acids. With 5 bases removed from V and 3 bases from J, the gap between germline ends came to 9 bases.

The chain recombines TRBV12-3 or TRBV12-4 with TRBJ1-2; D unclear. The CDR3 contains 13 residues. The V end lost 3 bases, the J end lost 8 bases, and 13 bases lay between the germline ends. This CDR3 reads CASSLAGVGGYTF. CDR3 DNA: TGTGCCAGCAGTTTGGCCGGGGTGGGGGGCTACACCTTC.

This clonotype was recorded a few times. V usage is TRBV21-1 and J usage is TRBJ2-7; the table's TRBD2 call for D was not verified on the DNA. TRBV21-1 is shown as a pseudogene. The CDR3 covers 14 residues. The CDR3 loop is CVSSKAGGGYEQYF. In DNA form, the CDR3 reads TGTGTCAGCAGCAAAGCGGGGGGAGGGTACGAGCAGTACTTC.

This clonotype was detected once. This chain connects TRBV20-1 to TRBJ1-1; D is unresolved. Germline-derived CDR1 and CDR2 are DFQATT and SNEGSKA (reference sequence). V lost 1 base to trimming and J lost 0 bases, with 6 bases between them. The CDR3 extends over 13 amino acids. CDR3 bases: TGCAGTGCTAGAGCTACCATGAACACTGAAGCTTTCTTT. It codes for CSARATMNTEAFF.

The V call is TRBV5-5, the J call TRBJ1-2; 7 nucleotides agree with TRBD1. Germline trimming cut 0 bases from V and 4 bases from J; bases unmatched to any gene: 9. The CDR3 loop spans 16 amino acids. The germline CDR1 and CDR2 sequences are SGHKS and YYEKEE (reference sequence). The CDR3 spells CASSLEGAKNVYGYTF. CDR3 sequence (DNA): TGTGCCAGCAGCTTGGAGGGGGCCAAAAATGTCTATGGCTACACCTTC.

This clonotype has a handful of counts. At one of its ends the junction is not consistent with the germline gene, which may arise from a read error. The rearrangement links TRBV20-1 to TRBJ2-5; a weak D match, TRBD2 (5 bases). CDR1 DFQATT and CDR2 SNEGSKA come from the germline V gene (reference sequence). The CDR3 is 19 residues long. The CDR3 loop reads CGARASVGNPGLREETQYF. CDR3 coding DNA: TGCGGTGCTAGAGCATCAGTGGGGAATCCGGGGTTGAGGGAAGAGACCCAGTACTTC.

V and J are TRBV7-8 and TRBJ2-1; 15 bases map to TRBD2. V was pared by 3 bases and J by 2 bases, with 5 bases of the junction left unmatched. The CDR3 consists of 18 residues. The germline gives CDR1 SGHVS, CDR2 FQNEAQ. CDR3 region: CASSFGLAGGPPYNEQFF. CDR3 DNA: TGTGCCAGCAGCTTTGGACTAGCGGGGGGGCCCCCCTACAATGAGCAGTTCTTC.

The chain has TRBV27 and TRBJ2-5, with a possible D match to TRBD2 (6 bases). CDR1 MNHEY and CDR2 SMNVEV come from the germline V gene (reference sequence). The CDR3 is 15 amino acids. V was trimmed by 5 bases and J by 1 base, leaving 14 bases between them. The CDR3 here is CASSGGTGVQETQYF. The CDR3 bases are TGTGCCAGCAGTGGGGGGACGGGAGTCCAAGAGACCCAGTACTTC.

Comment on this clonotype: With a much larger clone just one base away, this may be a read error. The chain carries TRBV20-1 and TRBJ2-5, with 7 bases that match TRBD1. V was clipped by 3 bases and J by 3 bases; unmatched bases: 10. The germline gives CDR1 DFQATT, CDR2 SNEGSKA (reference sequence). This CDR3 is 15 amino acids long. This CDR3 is CSASIGETGEETQYF. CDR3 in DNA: TGCAGTGCTAGTATCGGGGAAACAGGGGAAGAGACCCAGTACTTC.

The CDR3: CASNSGRIQETQYF. In DNA form, the CDR3 reads TGCGCCAGCAACTCGGGACGGATCCAAGAGACCCAGTACTTC. This rearrangement joins TRBV5-1 to TRBJ2-5; possibly TRBD1 or TRBD2 for D (5 bases each). V was pared by 6 bases and J by 1 base, with 13 bases between. Germline CDR1 and CDR2: SGHRS and YFSETQ. CDR3 length equals 14 residues.

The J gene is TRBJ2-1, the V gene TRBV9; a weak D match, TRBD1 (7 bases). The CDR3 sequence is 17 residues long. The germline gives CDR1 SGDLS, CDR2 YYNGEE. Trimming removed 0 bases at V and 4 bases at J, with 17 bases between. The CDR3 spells CASSVATGVAEYNEQFF. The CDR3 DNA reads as TGTGCCAGCAGCGTAGCTACAGGGGTAGCGGAATACAATGAGCAGTTCTTC. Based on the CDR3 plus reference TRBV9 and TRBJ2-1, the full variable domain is DSGVTQTPKHLITATGQRVTLRCSPRSGDLSVYWYQQSLDQGLQFLIQYYNGEERAKGNILERFSAQQFPDLHSELNLSSLELGDSALYFCASSVATGVAEYNEQFFGPGTRLTVL.

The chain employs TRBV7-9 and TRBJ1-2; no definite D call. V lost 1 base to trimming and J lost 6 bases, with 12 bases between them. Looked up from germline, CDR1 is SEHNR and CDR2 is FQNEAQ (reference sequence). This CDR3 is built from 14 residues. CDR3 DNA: TGTGCCAGCAGCTTAGACCCCGATCGCCATGGCTACACCTTC. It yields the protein CASSLDPDRHGYTF.

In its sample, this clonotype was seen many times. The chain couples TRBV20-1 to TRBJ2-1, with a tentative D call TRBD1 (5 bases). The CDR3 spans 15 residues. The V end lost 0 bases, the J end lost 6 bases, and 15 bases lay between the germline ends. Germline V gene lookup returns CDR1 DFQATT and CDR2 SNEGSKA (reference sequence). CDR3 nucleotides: TGCAGTGCTAGAGATCTCCGGCAGGGTTTCAATGAGCAGTTCTTC. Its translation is CSARDLRQGFNEQFF.

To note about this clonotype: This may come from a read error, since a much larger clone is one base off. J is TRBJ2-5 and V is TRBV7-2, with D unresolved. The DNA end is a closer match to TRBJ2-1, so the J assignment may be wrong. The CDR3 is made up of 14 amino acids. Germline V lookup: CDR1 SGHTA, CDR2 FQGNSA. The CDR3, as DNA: TGTGCCAGCAGTCGTACACTACACCAAGAGACCCAGTTCTTC. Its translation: CASSRTLHQETQFF.

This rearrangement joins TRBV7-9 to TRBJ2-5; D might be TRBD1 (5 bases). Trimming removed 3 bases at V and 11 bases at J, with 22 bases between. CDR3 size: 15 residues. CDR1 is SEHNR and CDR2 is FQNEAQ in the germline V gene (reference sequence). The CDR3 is CASSFYVSPNSGQYF. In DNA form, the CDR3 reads TGTGCCAGCAGCTTCTATGTCAGCCCAAACTCAGGGCAGTACTTC.

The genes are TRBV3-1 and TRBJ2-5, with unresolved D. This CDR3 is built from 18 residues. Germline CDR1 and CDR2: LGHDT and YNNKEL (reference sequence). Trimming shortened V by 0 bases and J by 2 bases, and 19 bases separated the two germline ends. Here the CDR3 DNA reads TGTGCCAGCAGCCAAGAACGTTCTACACCGGCCCCACAAGAGACCCAGTACTTC. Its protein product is CASSQERSTPAPQETQYF.

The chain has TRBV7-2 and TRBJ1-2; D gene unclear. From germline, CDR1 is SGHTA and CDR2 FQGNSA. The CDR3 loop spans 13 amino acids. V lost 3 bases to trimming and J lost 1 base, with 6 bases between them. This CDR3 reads CASSLDDNYGYTF. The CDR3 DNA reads TGTGCCAGCAGCTTGGACGATAACTATGGCTACACCTTC. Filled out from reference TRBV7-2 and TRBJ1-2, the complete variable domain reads GAGVSQSPSNKVTEKGKDVELRCDPISGHTALYWYRQSLGQGLEFLIYFQGNSAPDKSGLPSDRFSAERTGGSVSTLTIQRTQQEDSAVYLCASSLDDNYGYTFGSGTRLTVV.

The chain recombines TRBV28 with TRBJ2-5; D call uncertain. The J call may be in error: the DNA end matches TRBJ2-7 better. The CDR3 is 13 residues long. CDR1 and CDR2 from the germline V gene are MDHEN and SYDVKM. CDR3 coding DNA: TGTGCCAGCAGGGTCCACACCAACTACGAGCAGTACTTC. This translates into CASRVHTNYEQYF.

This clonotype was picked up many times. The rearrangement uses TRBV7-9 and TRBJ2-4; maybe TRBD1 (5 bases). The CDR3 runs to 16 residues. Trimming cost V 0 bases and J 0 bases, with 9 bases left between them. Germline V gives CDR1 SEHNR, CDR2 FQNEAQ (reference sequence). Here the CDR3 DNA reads TGTGCCAGCAGCTTAGCAGGGGATCTAGCCAAAAACATTCAGTACTTC. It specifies CASSLAGDLAKNIQYF.

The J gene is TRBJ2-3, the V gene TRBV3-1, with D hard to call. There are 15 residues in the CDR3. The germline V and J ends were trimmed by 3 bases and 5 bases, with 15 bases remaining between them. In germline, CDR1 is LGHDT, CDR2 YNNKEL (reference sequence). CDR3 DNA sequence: TGTGCCAGCAGCCACCCGGTAAGAGGTGGAGATACGCAGTATTTT. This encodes CASSHPVRGGDTQYF.

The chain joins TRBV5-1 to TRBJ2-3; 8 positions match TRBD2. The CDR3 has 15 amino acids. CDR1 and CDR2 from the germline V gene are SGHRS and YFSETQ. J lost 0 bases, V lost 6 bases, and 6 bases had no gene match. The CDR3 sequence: CASTPGGQSTDTQYF. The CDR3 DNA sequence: TGCGCCAGCACCCCGGGGGGGCAGAGCACAGATACGCAGTATTTT.

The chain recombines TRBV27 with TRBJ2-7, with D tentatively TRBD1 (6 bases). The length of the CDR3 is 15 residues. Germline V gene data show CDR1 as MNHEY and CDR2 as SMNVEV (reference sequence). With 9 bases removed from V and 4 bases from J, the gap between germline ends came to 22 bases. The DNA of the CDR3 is TGTGCCAGTTACAGGGTATGTAGTATCCCTTACGAGCAGTACTTC. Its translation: CASYRVCSIPYEQYF.

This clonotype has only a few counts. CDR3: CASSNRVPVNEKLFF. The CDR3 DNA reads as TGTGCCAGCAGTAACCGAGTACCCGTTAATGAAAAACTGTTTTTT. V gene TRBV28 combines with J gene TRBJ1-4, with D unresolved. With 5 bases removed from V and 4 bases from J, the gap between germline ends came to 14 bases. Germline V gives CDR1 MDHEN, CDR2 SYDVKM. CDR3 size: 15 residues.

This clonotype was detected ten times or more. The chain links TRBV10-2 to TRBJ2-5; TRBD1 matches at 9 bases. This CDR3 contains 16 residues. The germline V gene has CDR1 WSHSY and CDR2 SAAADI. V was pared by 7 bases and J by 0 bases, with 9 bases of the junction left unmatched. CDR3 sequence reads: CASTPGQGSYQETQYF. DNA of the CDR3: TGCGCCAGCACCCCAGGACAGGGGTCCTACCAAGAGACCCAGTACTTC.

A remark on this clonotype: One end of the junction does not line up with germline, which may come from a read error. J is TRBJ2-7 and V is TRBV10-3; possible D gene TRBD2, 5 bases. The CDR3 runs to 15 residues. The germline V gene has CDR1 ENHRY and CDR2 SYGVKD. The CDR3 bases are TGTGCCACCAGTGGGTCGAAGGTGAGGGCTTACGAGCAGTACTTC. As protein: CATSGSKVRAYEQYF.

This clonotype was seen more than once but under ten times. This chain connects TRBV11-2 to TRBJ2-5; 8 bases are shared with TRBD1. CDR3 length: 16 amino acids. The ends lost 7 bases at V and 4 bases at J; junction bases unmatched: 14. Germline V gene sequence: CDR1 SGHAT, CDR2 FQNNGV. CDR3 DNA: TGTGCCAGCAACCTCCTTGGACAGGGCGGTAGAGAGACCCAGTACTTC. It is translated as CASNLLGQGGRETQYF. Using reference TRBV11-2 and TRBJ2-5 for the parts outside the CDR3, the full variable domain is EAGVAQSPRYKIIEKRQSVAFWCNPISGHATLYWYQQILGQGPKLLIQFQNNGVVDDSQLPKDRFSAERLKGVDSTLKIQPAKLEDSAVYLCASNLLGQGGRETQYFGPGTRLLVL.